These 18 T cell receptor beta chains originate from one sample sequenced in a study of T cell changes during pregnancy in multiple sclerosis. This table comes from immunoSEQ multiplex PCR, and its TCRdb copy is limited to in-frame clones, with some not included. The table lists some 90,000 clones, more than 85% of them singletons. Sequences were derived from peripheral blood, sampled in the first trimester of pregnancy. The receptors were sampled from a female donor with multiple sclerosis, enrolled in a pregnancy study.

This clone was counted a few times. The gene calls are TRBV6-5 and TRBJ2-7; 10 bases align to TRBD1. The CDR3 spans 14 residues. Germline V gene lookup returns CDR1 MNHEY and CDR2 SVGAGI. Losses at the gene ends were 6 bases for V and 3 bases for J; bases not matched to a gene: 5. CDR3 nucleotide sequence: TGTGCCAGCAGCACGGGACAGGGGTACTACGAGCAGTACTTC. Amino acid sequence: CASSTGQGYYEQYF.

CDR3 nucleotide sequence: TGTGCCAGCAGTGGGACATATAGCAATCAGCCCCAGCATTTT. Amino acid sequence: CASSGTYSNQPQHF. The rearrangement uses TRBV28 and TRBJ1-5; D is possibly TRBD1 (6 bases). Germline V CDR1 and CDR2: MDHEN, SYDVKM. V lost 5 bases and J lost 0, with 8 bases in between. This CDR3 is 14 amino acids long.

V and J are TRBV7-9 and TRBJ2-1; tentative D call: TRBD2 (5 bases). Trimming cost V 1 base and J 6 bases, with 7 bases left between them. CDR1 and CDR2 (germline): SEHNR, FQNEAQ (reference sequence). This CDR3 comprises 13 residues. The CDR3 DNA reads as TGTGCCAGCAGCTTAGGCGCGGGCAATGAGCAGTTCTTC. Protein: CASSLGAGNEQFF.

The V call is TRBV5-1, the J call TRBJ2-7, with 7 nucleotides matching TRBD2. The V gene end was trimmed by 0 bases and the J gene end by 2 bases; junction bases not matched to a gene: 11. CDR3 length: 17 amino acids. Germline V gives CDR1 SGHRS, CDR2 YFSETQ. The CDR3 protein is CASSLANGEGKTYEQYF. The CDR3 nucleotides read TGCGCCAGCAGCTTGGCCAATGGGGAGGGGAAGACCTACGAGCAGTACTTC.

The chain joins TRBV9 to TRBJ2-3, with TRBD1 matching over 11 bases. CDR1 and CDR2 from the germline V gene are SGDLS and YYNGEE. The CDR3 covers 17 residues. Trimming cost V 4 bases and J 4 bases; bases outside gene matches: 11. In DNA form, the CDR3 reads TGTGCCAGCAGCTCTCGGACAGGGGGCTATACCGCAGATACGCAGTATTTT. Translation gives CASSSRTGGYTADTQYF.

The V call is TRBV29-1, the J call TRBJ2-5, with 11 bases aligning to TRBD1. TRBJ2-7 explains the end of the DNA better; the J call may be wrong. Germline assignment: CDR1 SQVTM and CDR2 ANQGSEA. This CDR3 has 14 residues. The CDR3 sequence is CSVLGTGGLYEQYF. For the CDR3, the DNA is TGCAGCGTTTTGGGGACAGGGGGTCTCTACGAGCAGTACTTC.

The CDR3 here is CASSLMSGRSYEQYF. DNA of the CDR3: TGTGCCAGCAGCTTGATGAGCGGGAGATCGTACGAGCAGTACTTC. V is TRBV7-8 and J is TRBJ2-7; 8 nucleotides align to TRBD2. V gave up 3 bases and J gave up 4 bases; unmatched junction bases: 8. This CDR3 is 15 amino acids long. The germline CDR1 and CDR2 sequences are SGHVS and FQNEAQ.

The chain uses TRBV5-1 and TRBJ2-1; D is perhaps TRBD1 (5 bases). Trimming removed 2 bases at V and 13 bases at J, with 16 bases between. The CDR3 has 13 amino acids. Germline V gives CDR1 SGHRS, CDR2 YFSETQ. CDR3 bases: TGCGCCAGCAGCTTAGGGGAACAATCCGGACAGTTCTTC. It codes for CASSLGEQSGQFF.

This sequence joins TRBV5-5 and TRBJ1-3, with D possibly being TRBD1 (5 bases). The germline CDR1 and CDR2 sequences are SGHKS and YYEKEE (reference sequence). Trimming left V 3 bases short and J 3 bases short, with 10 bases between. The CDR3 extends over 14 amino acids. Written as DNA, the CDR3 is TGTGCCAGCAGCTGGGGCTTCGATGGAAACACCATATATTTT. Translating it yields CASSWGFDGNTIYF.

The chain carries TRBV5-1 and TRBJ2-3; the D gene is possibly TRBD2 (6 bases). V dropped 0 bases and J dropped 6 bases, with 11 bases sitting between them. The CDR3 runs to 14 residues. In germline, CDR1 is SGHRS, CDR2 YFSETQ. CDR3 sequence reads: CASSLAGVADTQYF. The CDR3 nucleotides read TGCGCCAGCAGCTTGGCGGGAGTAGCGGATACGCAGTATTTT.

The chain joins TRBV5-4 to TRBJ2-7; D remains unclear. The length of the CDR3 is 14 residues. Trimming took 4 bases from V and 1 from J, leaving 12 bases between them. Per the germline V gene, CDR1 is SGHNT and CDR2 is YYREEE (reference sequence). CDR3 in DNA: TGTGCCAGCAGCCCCCGAGGCCTTTCCTACGAGCAGTACTTC. Translated: CASSPRGLSYEQYF.

This chain connects TRBV15 to TRBJ2-4; tentative D call: TRBD2 (6 bases). Germline CDR1 reads LNHNV; CDR2 reads YYDKDF (reference sequence). The CDR3 has 16 amino acids. V was cut by 5 bases and J by 1 base, with 15 bases left in between. CDR3 loop: CATSRGKEGAKNIQYF. The CDR3 DNA is TGTGCCACCAGCCGAGGGAAGGAGGGGGCCAAAAACATTCAGTACTTC. Drawing the rest from reference TRBV15 and TRBJ2-4, the complete variable domain is DAMVIQNPRYQVTQFGKPVTLSCSQTLNHNVMYWYQQKSSQAPKLLFHYYDKDFNNEADTPDNFQSRRPNTSFCFLDIRSPGLGDTAMYLCATSRGKEGAKNIQYFGAGTRLSVL.

This clone was picked up a small number of times. V is TRBV6-6 and J is TRBJ1-5; 12 bases map to TRBD1. V gave up 5 bases and J gave up 3 bases; unmatched junction bases: 5. The CDR3 is 16 residues long. CDR1 and CDR2 from the germline V gene are MNHNY and SVGAGI (reference sequence). The CDR3 reads CASSTGQGALNQPQHF. CDR3 in DNA: TGTGCCAGCAGTACGGGACAGGGGGCCCTCAATCAGCCCCAGCATTTT.

This chain connects TRBV9 to TRBJ1-1; 8 bases line up with TRBD1. V lost 3 bases and J lost 2; bases outside the gene matches: 9. The CDR3 runs 16 residues. Germline CDR1 and CDR2: SGDLS and YYNGEE. CDR3 coding DNA: TGTGCCAGCAGCGCCCCTCGACAGGGGTCCAACACTGAAGCTTTCTTT. It translates to CASSAPRQGSNTEAFF.

This chain uses TRBV27 with TRBJ2-7; 7 bases line up with TRBD1. There are 15 residues in the CDR3. V lost 1 base to trimming and J lost 0 bases; unmatched junction nucleotides: 3. Germline CDR1 and CDR2: MNHEY and SMNVEV (reference sequence). The CDR3 coding sequence is TGTGCCAGCAGTTTATTAGGGGGCTTCTCCTACGAGCAGTACTTC. It yields the protein CASSLLGGFSYEQYF.

This chain joins TRBV4-2 and TRBJ1-4; D is perhaps TRBD1 (5 bases). V was pared by 4 bases and J by 4 bases, with 7 bases between. Germline loops: CDR1 LGHNA, CDR2 YNFKEQ. This CDR3 is 13 amino acids long. DNA of the CDR3: TGTGCCAGCAGCCCCCAGGGTAATGAAAAACTGTTTTTT. Its protein is CASSPQGNEKLFF.

J is TRBJ1-5 and V is TRBV4-1, with a tentative D call TRBD1 (6 bases). Germline V gene lookup returns CDR1 MGHRA and CDR2 YSYEKL. The CDR3 contains 16 residues. Trimming left V 0 bases short and J 3 bases short, with 12 bases between. Here the CDR3 reads CASSQDSGGPNQPQHF. In DNA, the CDR3 is TGCGCCAGCAGCCAAGATAGCGGGGGCCCCAATCAGCCCCAGCATTTT.

V gene TRBV4-2 combines with J gene TRBJ2-2, with D possibly TRBD2 on 5 matching bases. Deletions cut 0 bases from V and 0 bases from J, with 11 bases between. This CDR3 region has 17 residues. Germline V gives CDR1 LGHNA, CDR2 YNFKEQ. Here the CDR3 DNA reads TGTGCCAGCAGCCAAGACGGCGGAGGCGCGAACACCGGGGAGCTGTTTTTT. Its protein product is CASSQDGGGANTGELFF.